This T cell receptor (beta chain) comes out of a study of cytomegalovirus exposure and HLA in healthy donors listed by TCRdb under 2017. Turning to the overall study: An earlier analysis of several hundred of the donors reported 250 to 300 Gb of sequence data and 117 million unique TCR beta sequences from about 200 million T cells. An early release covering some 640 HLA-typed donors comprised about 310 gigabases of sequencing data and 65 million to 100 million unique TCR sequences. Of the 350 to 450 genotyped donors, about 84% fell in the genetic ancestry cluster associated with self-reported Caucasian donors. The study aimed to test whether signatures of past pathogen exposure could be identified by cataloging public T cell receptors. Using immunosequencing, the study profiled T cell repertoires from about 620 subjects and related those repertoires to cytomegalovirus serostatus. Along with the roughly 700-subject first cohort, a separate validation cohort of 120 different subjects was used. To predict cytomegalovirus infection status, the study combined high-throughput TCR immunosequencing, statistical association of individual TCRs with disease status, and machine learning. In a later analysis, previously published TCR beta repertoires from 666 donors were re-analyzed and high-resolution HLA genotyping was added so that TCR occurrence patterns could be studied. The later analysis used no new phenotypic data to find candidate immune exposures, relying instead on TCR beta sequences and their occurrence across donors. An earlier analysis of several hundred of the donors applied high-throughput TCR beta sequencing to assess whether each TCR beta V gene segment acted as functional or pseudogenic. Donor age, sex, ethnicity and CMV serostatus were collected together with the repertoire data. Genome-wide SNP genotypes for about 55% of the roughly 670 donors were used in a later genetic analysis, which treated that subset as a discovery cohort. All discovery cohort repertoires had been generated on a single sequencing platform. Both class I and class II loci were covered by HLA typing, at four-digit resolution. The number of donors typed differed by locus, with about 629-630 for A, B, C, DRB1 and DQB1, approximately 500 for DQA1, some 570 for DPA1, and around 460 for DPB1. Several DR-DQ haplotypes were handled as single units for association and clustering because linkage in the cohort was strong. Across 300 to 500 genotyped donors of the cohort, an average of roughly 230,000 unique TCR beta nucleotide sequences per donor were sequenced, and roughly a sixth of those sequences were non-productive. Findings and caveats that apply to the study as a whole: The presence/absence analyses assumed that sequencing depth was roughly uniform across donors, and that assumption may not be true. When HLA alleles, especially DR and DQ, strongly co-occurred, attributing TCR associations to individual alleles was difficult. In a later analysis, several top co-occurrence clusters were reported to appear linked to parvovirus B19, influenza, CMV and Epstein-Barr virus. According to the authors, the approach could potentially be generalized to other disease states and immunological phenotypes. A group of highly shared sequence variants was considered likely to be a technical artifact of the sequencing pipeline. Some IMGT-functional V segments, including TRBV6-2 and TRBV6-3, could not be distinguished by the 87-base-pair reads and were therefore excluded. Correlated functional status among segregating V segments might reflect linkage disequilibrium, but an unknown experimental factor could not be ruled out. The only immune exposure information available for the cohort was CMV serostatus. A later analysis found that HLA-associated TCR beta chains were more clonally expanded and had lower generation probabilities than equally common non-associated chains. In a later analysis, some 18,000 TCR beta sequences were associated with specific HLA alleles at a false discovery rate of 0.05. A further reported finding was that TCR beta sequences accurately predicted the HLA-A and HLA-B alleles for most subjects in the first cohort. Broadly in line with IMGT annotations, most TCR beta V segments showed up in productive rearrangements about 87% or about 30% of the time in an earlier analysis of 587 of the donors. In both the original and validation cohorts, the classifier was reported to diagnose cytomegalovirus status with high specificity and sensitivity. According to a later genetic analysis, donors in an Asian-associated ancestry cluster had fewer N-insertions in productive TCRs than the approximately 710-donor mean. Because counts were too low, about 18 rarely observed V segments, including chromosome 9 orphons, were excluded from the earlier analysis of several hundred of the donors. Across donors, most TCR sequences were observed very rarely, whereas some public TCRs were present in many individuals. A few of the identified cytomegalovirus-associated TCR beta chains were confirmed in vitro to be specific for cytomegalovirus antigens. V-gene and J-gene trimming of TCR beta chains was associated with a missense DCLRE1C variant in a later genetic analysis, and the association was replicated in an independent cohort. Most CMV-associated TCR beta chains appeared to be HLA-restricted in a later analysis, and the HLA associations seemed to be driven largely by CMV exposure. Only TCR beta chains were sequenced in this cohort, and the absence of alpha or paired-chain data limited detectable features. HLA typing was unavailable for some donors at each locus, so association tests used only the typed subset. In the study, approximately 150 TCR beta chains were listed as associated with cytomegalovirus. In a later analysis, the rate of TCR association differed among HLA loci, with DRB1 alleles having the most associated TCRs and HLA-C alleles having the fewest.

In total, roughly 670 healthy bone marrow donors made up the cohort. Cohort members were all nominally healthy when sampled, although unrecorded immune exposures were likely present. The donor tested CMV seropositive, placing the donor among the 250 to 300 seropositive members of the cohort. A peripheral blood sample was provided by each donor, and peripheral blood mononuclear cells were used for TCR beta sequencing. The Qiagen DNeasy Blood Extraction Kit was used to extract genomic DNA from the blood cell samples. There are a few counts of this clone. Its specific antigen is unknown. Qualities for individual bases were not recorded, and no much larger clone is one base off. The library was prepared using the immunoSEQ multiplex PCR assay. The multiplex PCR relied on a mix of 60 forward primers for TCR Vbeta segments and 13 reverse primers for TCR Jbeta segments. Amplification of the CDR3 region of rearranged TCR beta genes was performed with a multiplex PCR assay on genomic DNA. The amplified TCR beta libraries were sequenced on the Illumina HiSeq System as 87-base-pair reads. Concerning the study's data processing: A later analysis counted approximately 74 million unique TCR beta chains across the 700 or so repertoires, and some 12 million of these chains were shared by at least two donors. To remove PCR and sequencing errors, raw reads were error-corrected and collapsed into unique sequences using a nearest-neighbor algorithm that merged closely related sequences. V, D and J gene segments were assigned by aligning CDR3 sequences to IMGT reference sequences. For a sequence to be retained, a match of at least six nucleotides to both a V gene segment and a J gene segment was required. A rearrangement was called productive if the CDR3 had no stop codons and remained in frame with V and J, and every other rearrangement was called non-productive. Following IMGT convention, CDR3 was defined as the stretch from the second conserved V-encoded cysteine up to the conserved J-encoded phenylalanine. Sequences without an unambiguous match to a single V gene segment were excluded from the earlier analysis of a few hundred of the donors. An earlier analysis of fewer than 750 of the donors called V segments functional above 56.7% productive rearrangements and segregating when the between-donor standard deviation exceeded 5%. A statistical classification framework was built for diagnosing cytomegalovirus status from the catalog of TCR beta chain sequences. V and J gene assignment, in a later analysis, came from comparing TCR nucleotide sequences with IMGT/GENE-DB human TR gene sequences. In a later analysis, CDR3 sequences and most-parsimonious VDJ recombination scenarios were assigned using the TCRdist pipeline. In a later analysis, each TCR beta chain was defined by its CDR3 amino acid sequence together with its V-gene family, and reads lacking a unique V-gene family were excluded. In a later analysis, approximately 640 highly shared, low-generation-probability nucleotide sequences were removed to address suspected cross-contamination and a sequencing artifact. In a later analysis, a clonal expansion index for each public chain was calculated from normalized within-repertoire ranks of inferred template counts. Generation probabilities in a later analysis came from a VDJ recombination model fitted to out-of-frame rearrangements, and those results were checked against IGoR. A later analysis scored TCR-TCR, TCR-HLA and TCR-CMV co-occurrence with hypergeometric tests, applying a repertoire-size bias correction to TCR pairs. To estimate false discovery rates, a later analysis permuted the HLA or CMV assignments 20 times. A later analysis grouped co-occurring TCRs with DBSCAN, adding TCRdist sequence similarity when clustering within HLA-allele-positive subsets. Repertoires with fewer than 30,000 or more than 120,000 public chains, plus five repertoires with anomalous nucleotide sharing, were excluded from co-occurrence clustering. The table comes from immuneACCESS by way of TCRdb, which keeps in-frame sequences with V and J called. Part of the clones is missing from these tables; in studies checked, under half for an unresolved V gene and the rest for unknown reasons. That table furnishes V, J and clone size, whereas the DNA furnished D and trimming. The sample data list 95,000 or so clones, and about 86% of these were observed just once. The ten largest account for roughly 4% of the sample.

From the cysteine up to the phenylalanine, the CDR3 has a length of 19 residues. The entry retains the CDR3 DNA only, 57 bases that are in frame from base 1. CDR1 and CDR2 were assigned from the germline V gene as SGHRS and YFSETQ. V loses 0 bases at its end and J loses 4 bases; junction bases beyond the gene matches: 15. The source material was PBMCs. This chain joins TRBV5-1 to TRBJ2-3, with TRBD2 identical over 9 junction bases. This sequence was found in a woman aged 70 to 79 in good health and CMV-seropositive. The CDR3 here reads CASSLESGLASEAADTQYF. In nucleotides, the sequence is TGCGCCAGCAGCTTGGAATCGGGACTAGCATCAGAGGCAGCAGATACGCAGTATTTT.